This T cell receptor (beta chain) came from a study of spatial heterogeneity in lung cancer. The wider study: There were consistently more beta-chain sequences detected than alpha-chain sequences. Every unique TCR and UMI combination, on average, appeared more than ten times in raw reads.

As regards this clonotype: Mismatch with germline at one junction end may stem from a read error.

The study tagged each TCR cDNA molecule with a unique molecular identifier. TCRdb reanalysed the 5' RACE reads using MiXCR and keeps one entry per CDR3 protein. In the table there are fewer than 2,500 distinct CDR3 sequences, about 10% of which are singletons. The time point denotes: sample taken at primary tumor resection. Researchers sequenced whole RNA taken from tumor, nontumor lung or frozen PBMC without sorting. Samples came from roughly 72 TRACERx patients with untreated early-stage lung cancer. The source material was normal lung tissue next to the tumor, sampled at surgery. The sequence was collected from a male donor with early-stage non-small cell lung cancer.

The CDR3 region is CASSPVDRGTNVLTF. The CDR3 DNA reads TGTGCCAGCAGCCCCGTTGATCGTGGGACCAACGTCCTGACTTTC. The rearrangement joins TRBV14 to TRBJ2-6; D not resolved. Germline CDR1 and CDR2: SGHDN and FVKESK. The CDR3 extends over 15 amino acids.